This TCR beta chain was profiled in a study of T cells in Graves' hyperthyroidism and ophthalmopathy. On the study more broadly: Initial diagnosis, before any treatment, was when peripheral blood was collected. Whole-study findings and limits: Onset of ophthalmopathy came a median 6.5 months after the model predicted it. Peripheral blood also featured most of the thyroid clonotypes expanded above 0.001.

The sample holds many counts of this clonotype. Its antigen is not identified. There were TCR beta CDR3 regions amplified from RNA transcripts. The HTBI primer set served for first-round RT-PCR of the TCR CDR3. From the multiplex PCR reads, TCRdb called clonotypes with MiXCR, one entry per CDR3 protein. The sample contains approximately 600,000 distinct CDR3 sequences, 12% to 15% of which appear only once. Germline assignment: CDR1 LGHDT and CDR2 YNNKEL (reference sequence). Trimming took 3 bases from V and 8 from J; bases not matched to a gene: 7. This CDR3 is 15 amino acids long. This TCR derives from a woman in her late teens or twenties with Graves' ophthalmopathy. The chain uses TRBV3-1 and TRBJ2-3, with TRBD2 matching over 11 bases. Sequencing was done on a sample of blood. Written as DNA, the CDR3 is TGTGCCAGCAGCCATTCAACTAGCGGGAGAGGTACGCAGTATTTT. It yields the protein CASSHSTSGRGTQYF.